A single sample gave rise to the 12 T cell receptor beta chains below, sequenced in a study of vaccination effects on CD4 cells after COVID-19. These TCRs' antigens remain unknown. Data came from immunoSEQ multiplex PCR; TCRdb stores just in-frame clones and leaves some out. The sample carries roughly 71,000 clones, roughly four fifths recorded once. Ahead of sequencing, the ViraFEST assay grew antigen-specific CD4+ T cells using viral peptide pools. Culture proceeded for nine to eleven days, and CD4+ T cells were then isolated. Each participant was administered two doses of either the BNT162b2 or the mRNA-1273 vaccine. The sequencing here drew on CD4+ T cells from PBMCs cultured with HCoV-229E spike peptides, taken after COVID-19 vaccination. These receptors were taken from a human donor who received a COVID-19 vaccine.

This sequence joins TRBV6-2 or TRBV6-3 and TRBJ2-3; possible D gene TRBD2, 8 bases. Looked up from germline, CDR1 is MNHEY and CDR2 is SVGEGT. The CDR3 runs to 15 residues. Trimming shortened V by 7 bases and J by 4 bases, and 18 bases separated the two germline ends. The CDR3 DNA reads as TGTGCCAGCACCCCCGGGAGGGGGCATTCAGATACGCAGTATTTT. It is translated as CASTPGRGHSDTQYF.

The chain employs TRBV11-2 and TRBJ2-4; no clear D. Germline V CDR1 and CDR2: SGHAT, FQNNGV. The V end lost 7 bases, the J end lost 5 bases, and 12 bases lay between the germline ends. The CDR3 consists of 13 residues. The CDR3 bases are TGTGCCAGCACCCCCGGACGGGAAAACATTCAGTACTTC. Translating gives CASTPGRENIQYF.

The CDR3 DNA reads as TGTGCCAGCAGTGTAGGACAGGGGGCCCTTCTTTACTACAATGAGCAGTTCTTC. Its translation is CASSVGQGALLYYNEQFF. The chain couples TRBV6-1 to TRBJ2-1, with 11 bases aligning to TRBD1. J gave up 3 bases and V 4 bases, and 11 bases lay outside the gene matches. Per germline, CDR1 MNHNS and CDR2 SASEGT. There are 18 residues in the CDR3.

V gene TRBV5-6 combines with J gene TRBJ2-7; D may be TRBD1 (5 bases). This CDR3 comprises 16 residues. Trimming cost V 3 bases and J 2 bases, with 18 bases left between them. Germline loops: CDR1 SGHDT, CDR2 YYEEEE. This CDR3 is CASSSLGLGSTYEQYV. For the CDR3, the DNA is TGTGCCAGCAGCTCGCTGGGGCTAGGGTCCACCTACGAGCAGTACGTC.

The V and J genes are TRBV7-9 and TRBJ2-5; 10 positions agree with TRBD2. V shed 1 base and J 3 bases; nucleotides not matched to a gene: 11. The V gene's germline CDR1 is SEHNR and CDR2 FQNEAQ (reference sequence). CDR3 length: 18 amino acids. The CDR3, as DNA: TGTGCCAGCAGCTTAGTCTTTGCTTCAGCGGGGGGGGAAGAGACCCAGTACTTC. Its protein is CASSLVFASAGGEETQYF. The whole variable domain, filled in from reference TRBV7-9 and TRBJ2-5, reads DTGVSQNPRHKITKRGQNVTFRCDPISEHNRLYWYRQTLGQGPEFLTYFQNEAQLEKSRLLSDRFSAERPKGSFSTLEIQRTEQGDSAMYLCASSLVFASAGGEETQYFGPGTRLLVL.

CDR3 sequence: CASSRGWGVDEQYV. The DNA of the CDR3 is TGTGCCAGCAGCCGCGGGTGGGGTGTGGACGAGCAGTACGTC. The rearrangement joins TRBV5-6 to TRBJ2-7; possible D gene TRBD2, 5 bases. Germline lookup yields CDR1 SGHDT and CDR2 YYEEEE. This CDR3 spans 14 amino acids. The ends were cut back, 4 bases at V and 5 bases at J, with 16 bases in the middle.

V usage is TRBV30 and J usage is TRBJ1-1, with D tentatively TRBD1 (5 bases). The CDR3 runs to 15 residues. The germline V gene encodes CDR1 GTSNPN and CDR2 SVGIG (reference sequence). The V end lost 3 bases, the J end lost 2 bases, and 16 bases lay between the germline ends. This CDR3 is CAWSPRTGGNTEAFF. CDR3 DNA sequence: TGTGCCTGGAGCCCCAGAACGGGGGGAAACACTGAAGCTTTCTTT.

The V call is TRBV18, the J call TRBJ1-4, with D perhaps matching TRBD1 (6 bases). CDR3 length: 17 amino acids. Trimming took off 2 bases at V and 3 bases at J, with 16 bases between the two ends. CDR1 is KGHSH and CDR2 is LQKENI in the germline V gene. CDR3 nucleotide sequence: TGTGCCAGCTCACCAGCCAGGGGAGCTGTGTCTAATGAAAAACTGTTTTTT. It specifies CASSPARGAVSNEKLFF.

CDR3 in DNA: TGTGCCGGAACGGGCGGTACCTATGGCTACACCTTC. Its protein product is CAGTGGTYGYTF. The rearrangement joins TRBV2 to TRBJ1-2; D is uncertain. Germline CDR1 is SNHLY and CDR2 is FYNNEI. V dropped 11 bases and J dropped 4 bases, with 14 bases sitting between them. The CDR3 has 12 residues.

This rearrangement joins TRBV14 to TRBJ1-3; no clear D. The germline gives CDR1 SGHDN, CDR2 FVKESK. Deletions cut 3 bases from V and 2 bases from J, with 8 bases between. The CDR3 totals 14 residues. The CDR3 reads CASSHLEPGNTIYF. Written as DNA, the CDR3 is TGTGCCAGCAGCCACTTGGAGCCTGGAAACACCATATATTTT.

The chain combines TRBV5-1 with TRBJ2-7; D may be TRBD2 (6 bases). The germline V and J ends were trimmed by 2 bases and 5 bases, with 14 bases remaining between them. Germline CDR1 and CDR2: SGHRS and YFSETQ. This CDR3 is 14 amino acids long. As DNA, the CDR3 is TGCGCCAGCAGCTTAGAGGGGTGGGGGGACGAGCAGTACGTC. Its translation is CASSLEGWGDEQYV.

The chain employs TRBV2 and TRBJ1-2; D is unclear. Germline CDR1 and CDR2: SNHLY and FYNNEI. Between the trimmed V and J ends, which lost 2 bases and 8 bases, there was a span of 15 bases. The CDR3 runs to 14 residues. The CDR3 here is CASSERHGFGGYTF. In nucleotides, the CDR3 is TGTGCCAGCAGTGAACGACACGGGTTCGGGGGCTACACCTTC.